The following is a TCR beta chain sequence with its context. This CDR3 has 15 amino acids. The germline gives CDR1 SGHTA, CDR2 FQGNSA. With 1 base removed from V and 3 bases from J, the gap between germline ends came to 10 bases. Indicated treatment: randomized to nivolumab then ipilimumab (arm A) or the reverse (arm B). No patient had prior DNA-damaging chemotherapy. PBMC sorting kept live CD3+CD8+ cells without CD19 or CD56. The entry originates in a study of sequential checkpoint blockade in melanoma. Study in general: Each arm's sequence ended with maintenance nivolumab.

Produced via immunoSEQ multiplex PCR; TCRdb's table is partial and in-frame only. The profile shows thousands of clones, roughly 75% of them singletons. The clonotype originates from a human donor with melanoma. V and J are TRBV7-2 and TRBJ2-1; D unresolved. Here the sequenced sample was CD8+ T cells sorted from blood (inferred from file names), taken from a patient given nivolumab and ipilimumab in sequence. The chain's CDR3 is CASSLDLADYNEQFF. CDR3 DNA: TGTGCCAGCAGCTTAGACTTGGCGGACTACAATGAGCAGTTCTTC.